Below, one T cell receptor (beta chain) is given with its context. The CDR3 ends on some other residue instead of the conserved phenylalanine or tryptophan, so this is likely a read error. The V and J ends lost 2 bases and 5 bases respectively, with 18 bases between them. Germline V gene lookup returns CDR1 MNHGY and CDR2 SVAAGI. The CDR3 consists of 16 residues. These data are taken from a study of T cells in Graves' hyperthyroidism and ophthalmopathy. It was RNA transcripts that yielded the amplified TCR beta CDR3 regions. When the TCR CDR3 underwent first-round RT-PCR, the HTBI primer set was used. Using its own MiXCR run on the multiplex PCR reads, TCRdb lists one record per CDR3 protein. The sample includes 600,000 to 850,000 distinct CDR3 sequences, under 20% of them seen just once.

V is TRBV6-9 and J is TRBJ1-1; TRBD1 is a possible D gene (5 bases). The receptor was derived from a woman aged 50 to 60 with Graves' hyperthyroidism that later progressed to Graves' ophthalmopathy. Sequencing was performed on blood. CDR3 residues: CASSYEGWGAGTEAFL. The CDR3 bases are TGTGCCAGCAGTTATGAAGGGTGGGGAGCAGGGACTGAAGCTTTCCTT.